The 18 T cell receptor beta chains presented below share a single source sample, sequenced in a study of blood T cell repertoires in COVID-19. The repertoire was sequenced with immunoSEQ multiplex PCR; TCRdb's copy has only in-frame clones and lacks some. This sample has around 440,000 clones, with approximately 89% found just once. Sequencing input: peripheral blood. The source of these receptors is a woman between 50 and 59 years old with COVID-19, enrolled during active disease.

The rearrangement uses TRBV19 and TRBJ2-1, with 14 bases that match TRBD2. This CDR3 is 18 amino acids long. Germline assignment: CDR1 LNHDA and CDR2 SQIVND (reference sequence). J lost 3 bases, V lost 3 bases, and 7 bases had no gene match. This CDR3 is CASSIIGLAGGLYNEQFF. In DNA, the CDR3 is TGTGCCAGTAGTATTATAGGACTAGCGGGGGGACTCTACAATGAGCAGTTCTTC.

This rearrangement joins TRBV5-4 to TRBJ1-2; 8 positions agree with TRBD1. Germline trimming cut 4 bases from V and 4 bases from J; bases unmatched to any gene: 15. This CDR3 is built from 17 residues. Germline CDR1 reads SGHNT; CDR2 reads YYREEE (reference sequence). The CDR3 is CASSTVPGQDPSYGYTF. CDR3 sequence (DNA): TGTGCCAGCAGCACAGTCCCGGGACAGGACCCTAGCTATGGCTACACCTTC.

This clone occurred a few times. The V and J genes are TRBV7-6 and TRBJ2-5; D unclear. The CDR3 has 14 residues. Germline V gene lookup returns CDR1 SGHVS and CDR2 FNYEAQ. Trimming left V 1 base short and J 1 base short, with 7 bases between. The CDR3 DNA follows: TGTGCCAGCAGCTTAGTTTACAGCCAAGAGACCCAGTACTTC. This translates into CASSLVYSQETQYF.

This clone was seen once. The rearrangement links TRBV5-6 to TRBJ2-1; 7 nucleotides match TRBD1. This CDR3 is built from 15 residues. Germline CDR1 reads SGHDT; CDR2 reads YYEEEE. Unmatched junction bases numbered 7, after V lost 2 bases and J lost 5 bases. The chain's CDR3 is CASSFLDRDNNEQFF. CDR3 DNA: TGTGCCAGCAGCTTCCTCGACAGGGACAACAATGAGCAGTTCTTC.

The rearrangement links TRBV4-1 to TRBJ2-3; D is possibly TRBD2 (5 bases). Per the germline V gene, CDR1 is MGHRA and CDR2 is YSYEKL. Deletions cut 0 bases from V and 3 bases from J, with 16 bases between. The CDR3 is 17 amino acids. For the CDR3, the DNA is TGCGCCAGCAGCCAAGAAGGGAAGGGAGACGGGACAGATACGCAGTATTTT. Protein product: CASSQEGKGDGTDTQYF.

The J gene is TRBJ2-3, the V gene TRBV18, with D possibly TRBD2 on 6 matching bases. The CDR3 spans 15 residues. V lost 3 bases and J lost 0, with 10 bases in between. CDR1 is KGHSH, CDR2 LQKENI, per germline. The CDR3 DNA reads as TGTGCCAGCTCACCTTTGGCGGGGAGCACAGATACGCAGTATTTT. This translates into CASSPLAGSTDTQYF.

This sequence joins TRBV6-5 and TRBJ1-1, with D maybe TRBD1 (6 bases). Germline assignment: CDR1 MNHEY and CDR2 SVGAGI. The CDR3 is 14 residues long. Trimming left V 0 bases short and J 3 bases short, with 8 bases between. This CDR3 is CASSYSTGYTEAFF. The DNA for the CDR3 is TGTGCCAGCAGTTACTCGACAGGTTACACTGAAGCTTTCTTT.

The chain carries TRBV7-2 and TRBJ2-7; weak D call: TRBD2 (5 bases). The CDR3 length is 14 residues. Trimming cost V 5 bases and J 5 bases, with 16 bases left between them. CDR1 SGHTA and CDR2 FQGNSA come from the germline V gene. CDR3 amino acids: CASSHIRTVDEQYF. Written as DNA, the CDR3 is TGTGCCAGCAGCCATATAAGGACTGTTGACGAGCAGTACTTC. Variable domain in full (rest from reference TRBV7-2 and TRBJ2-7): GAGVSQSPSNKVTEKGKDVELRCDPISGHTALYWYRQSLGQGLEFLIYFQGNSAPDKSGLPSDRFSAERTGGSVSTLTIQRTQQEDSAVYLCASSHIRTVDEQYFGPGTRLTVT.

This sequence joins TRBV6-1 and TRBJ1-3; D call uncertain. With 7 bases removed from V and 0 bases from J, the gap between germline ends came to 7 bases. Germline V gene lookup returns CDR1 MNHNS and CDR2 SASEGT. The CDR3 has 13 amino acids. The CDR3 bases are TGTGCCAGCACCGTCGGCTCTGGAAACACCATATATTTT. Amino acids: CASTVGSGNTIYF.

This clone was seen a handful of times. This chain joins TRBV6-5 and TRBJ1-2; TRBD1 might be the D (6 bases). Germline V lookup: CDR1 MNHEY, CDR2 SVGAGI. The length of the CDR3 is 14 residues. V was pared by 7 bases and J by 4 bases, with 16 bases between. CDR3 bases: TGTGCCAGCATCTCGACCAGGGGTGGCTATGGCTACACCTTC. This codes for CASISTRGGYGYTF.

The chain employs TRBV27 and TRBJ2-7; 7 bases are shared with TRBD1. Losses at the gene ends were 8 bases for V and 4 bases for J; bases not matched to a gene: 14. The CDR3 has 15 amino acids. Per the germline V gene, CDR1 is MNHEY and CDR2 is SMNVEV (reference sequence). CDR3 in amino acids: CASLHVQGPIYEQYF. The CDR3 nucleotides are TGTGCCAGCTTACACGTACAGGGGCCGATTTACGAGCAGTACTTC.

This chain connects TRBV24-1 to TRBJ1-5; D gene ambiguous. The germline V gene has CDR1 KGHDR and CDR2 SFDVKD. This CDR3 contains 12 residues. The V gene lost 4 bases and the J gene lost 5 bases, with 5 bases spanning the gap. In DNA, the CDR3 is TGTGCCACCAGTGACCCGGATCAGCCCCAGCATTTT. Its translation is CATSDPDQPQHF.

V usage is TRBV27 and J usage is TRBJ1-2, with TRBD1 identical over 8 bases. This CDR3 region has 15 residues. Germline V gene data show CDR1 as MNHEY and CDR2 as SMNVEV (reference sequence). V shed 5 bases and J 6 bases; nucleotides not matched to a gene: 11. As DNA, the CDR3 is TGTGCCAGCAGTCTGGCCGGACAGGGCGCGAATGGCTACACCTTC. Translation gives CASSLAGQGANGYTF.

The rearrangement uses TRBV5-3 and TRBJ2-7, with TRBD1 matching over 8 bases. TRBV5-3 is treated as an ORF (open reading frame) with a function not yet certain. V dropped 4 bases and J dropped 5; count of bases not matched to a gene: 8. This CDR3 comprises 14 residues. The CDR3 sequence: CARSLPDRGHEQYF. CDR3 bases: TGTGCCAGAAGCCTACCAGACAGGGGACACGAGCAGTACTTC.

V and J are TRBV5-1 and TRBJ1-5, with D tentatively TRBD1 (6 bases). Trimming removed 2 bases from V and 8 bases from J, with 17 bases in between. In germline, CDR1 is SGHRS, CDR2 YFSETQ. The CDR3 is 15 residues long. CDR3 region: CASSLGPGEAEPQHF. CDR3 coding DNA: TGCGCCAGCAGCTTAGGGCCAGGGGAAGCGGAGCCCCAGCATTTT. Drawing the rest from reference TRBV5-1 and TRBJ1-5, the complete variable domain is KAGVTQTPRYLIKTRGQQVTLSCSPISGHRSVSWYQQTPGQGLQFLFEYFSETQRNKGNFPGRFSGRQFSNSRSEMNVSTLELGDSALYLCASSLGPGEAEPQHFGDGTRLSIL.

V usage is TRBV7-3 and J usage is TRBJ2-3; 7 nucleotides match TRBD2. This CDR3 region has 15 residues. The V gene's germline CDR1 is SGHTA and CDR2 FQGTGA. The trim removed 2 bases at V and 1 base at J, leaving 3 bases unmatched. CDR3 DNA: TGTGCCAGCAGCTTATTGGCGGGGGGCACAGATACGCAGTATTTT. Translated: CASSLLAGGTDTQYF.

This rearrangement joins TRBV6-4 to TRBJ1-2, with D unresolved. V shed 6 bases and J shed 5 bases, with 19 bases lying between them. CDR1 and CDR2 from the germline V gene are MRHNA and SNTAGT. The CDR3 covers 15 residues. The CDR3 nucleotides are TGTGCCAGCAGCGACCCCGGTCCAGGAGGGTATGGCTACACCTTC. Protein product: CASSDPGPGGYGYTF.

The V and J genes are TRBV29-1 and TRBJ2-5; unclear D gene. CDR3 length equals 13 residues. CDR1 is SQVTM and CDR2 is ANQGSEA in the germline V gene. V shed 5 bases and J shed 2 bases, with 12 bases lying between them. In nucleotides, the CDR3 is TGCAGCGTTAGGCAGGTACAGCAAGAGACCCAGTACTTC. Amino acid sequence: CSVRQVQQETQYF.